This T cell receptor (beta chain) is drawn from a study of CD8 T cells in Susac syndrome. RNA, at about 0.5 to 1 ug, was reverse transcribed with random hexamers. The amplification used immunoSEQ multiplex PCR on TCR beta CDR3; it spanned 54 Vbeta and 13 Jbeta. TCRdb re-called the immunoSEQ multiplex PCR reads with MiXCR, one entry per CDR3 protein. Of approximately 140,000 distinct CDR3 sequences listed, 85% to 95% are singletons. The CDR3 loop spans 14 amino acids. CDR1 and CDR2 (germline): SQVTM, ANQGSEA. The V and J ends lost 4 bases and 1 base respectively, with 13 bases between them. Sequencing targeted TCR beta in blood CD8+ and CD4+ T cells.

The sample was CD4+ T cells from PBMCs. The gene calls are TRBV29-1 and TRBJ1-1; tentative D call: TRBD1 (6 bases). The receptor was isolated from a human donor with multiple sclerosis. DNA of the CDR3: TGCAGCGTTGGCAAGGGGGGCCAGAACACTGAAGCTTTCTTT. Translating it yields CSVGKGGQNTEAFF.